This entry concerns a single T cell receptor (beta chain). Which antigen it targets is not known. It has no much larger one-base neighbor in the sample; base qualities were not kept. The CDR3 covers 15 residues, taking in both the cysteine and the phenylalanine. Only the CDR3 DNA is retained, 45 bases long and in frame from the first base. V is shortened by 0 bases, J by 2 bases, and the region joining them spans 9 bases. CDR1 and CDR2 are read off the germline V gene as SGDLS and YYNGEE. The Qiagen DNeasy kit was used to extract genomic DNA both from unsorted PBMCs and from the negatively selected CD4+ and CD8+ fractions. Amplification of TCR beta CDR3 regions was done by immunoSEQ multiplex PCR with primers that anneal to V and J segments. A synthetic immune receptor repertoire was used to minimize amplification bias, and remaining bias was computationally removed after sequencing. In the original analysis: Repertoire diversity was quantified as the Shannon entropy index using custom Python scripts. Unsorted, CD4+ and CD8+ repertoires were analyzed separately, except for combined analyses in which CD4+ and CD8+ sequences were merged in silico. A clone counted as expanded when the clone's frequency after treatment rose at least 2-fold relative to C1D1, and clones undetected at baseline were given a pseudocount of 0.5. Clones with 0 or 1 copy at C1D1 were defined as singleton clones, while clones with 2 or more copies were defined as non-singleton clones. Clones expanded in unsorted samples were annotated as CD4+, CD8+ or unknown by matching protein sequences in sorted samples from the same patient. Wilcoxon tests on paired samples were used to test diversity changes from C1D1 to C4D1. The immuneACCESS repertoire file appears here via TCRdb, limited to in-frame rearrangements. These files lack a portion of the clones; in checked studies, under half of the deficit traces to unresolved V genes, and the cause of the others is not known. V, J and clone size are those of that table, while D and trimming were read from the DNA. The sample yields about 41,000 clones; around three quarters were counted once. The top ten hold 20% to 25% of the sample.

The data derive from a study of PD-1 blockade in classical Hodgkin lymphoma (TCRdb year 2020). In the study overall: Nivolumab dosing was 3 mg/kg intravenously every 2 weeks, continuing until either disease progression or unacceptable toxicity. The study used TCR beta sequencing and CyTOF to define a peripheral blood immune signature of response to PD-1 blockade in classical Hodgkin lymphoma. What the study reported, not specific to this receptor: By C4D1, a significant rise was seen in CD4+ TCR diversity but not in CD8+ TCR diversity (p=0.0027 vs p=0.16), and the rise was most apparent among complete responders (p=0.02). Trial patients achieving complete response had baseline diversity similar to newly diagnosed patients, whereas partial responders and progressors had significantly lower diversity. Newly diagnosed patients were reported to have lower baseline TCR diversity than healthy donors, and relapsed/refractory patients were reported to have lower baseline TCR diversity still. Only a single clinical trial cohort was studied, and what caused the repertoire differences, possibly disease activity or prior therapy, remained undefined. Diversity was lower in patients who began nivolumab less than 1 year after ASCT, so these patients were left out of later analyses to avoid confounding by immune reconstitution.

In the paper's terms, the time point label means: cycle 1 day 1 (C1D1), immediately before nivolumab initiation. Every trial patient had relapsed following autologous stem cell transplantation, and prior brentuximab vedotin exposure was what differed among cohorts A, B and C. The trial cohort comprised approximately 55 patients with relapsed/refractory classical Hodgkin lymphoma whose best overall responses were complete response, partial response or progressive disease. Single-agent nivolumab was administered to trial patients in the multi-cohort phase II CheckMate 205 trial. An independent review committee assessed best overall response using the 2007 International Working Group response criteria. Trial PBMCs were obtained immediately prior to nivolumab initiation (C1D1) and on therapy at cycle 2 day 1 and cycle 4 day 1. Peripheral blood was collected in 8 mL Vacutainer Cell Preparation Tubes, from which PBMCs were isolated by centrifugation and then cryopreserved.

This receptor was obtained from a human donor with classical Hodgkin lymphoma. The V gene is TRBV9 and the J gene is TRBJ1-5; the D gene assignment is ambiguous. The material was peripheral blood mononuclear cells (PBMCs), obtained at baseline. The CDR3 in this case is CASSVGGGGNQPQHF. The DNA sequence is as follows: TGTGCCAGCAGCGTAGGGGGAGGAGGCAATCAGCCCCAGCATTTT.